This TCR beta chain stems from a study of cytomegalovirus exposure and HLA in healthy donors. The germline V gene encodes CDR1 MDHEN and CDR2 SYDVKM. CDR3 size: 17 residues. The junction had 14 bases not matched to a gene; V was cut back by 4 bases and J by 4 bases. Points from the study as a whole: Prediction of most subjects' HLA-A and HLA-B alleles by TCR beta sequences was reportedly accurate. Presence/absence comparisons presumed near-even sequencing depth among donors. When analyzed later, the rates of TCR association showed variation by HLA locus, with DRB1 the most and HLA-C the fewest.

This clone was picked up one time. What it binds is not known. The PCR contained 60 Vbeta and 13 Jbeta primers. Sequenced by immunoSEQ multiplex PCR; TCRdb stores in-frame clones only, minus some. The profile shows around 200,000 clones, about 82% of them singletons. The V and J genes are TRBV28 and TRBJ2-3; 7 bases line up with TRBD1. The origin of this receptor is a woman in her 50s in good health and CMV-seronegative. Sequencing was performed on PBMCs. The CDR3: CASSYPETGIGADTQYF. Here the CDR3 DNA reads TGTGCCAGCAGTTACCCAGAGACAGGGATTGGCGCAGATACGCAGTATTTT.